This T cell receptor (beta chain) was identified in a study of shared clonotypes between healthy human individuals. The study's findings and limits: Generally, naive subsets (rather than memory subsets) showed larger estimated richness. Only blood underwent sampling, and tissue repertoires likely differ.

Profiled with immunoSEQ multiplex PCR; TCRdb holds only in-frame clones, not every one. The data contain about 2.2 million clones, around 93% of them singletons. This CDR3 spans 14 amino acids. Deletions cut 3 bases from V and 0 bases from J, with 6 bases between. Germline loops: CDR1 ENHRY, CDR2 SYGVKD. CD45RO-negative cells were positively selected for CCR7, leaving out terminally differentiated effector memory CD45RA+ cells. To note about this clone: Antigen unknown. This specimen includes other DNA sequences encoding the same CDR3.

V gene TRBV10-3 combines with J gene TRBJ1-5; D gene unclear. The sequencing sample was made of naive CD8+ T cells from PBMCs. The clonotype was recovered from a man aged 18 to 35 in good health. Some clones in this sample may be carry-over from other donors' samples. The CDR3 loop is CAISDGGSNQPQHF. In nucleotides, the CDR3 is TGTGCCATCAGTGACGGCGGTAGCAATCAGCCCCAGCATTTT.